One and the same sample provided the 5 T cell receptor beta chains below, sequenced in a study of CD8 T cells in ankylosing spondylitis. Study-wide findings and caveats: Seemingly characteristic of ankylosing spondylitis blood was a TCR beta motif consisting of eight highly homologous variants.

TCRdb re-called the 5' RACE reads with MiXCR, one entry per CDR3 protein. Here the sample spans more than 250,000 distinct CDR3 sequences, 8% being singletons. Their recognized antigens are unknown. The specimen sequenced was blood, either unsorted or a sorted T cell fraction (not recorded which). These receptors were collected from a male donor with ankylosing spondylitis.

This clonotype showed up just a few times. The chain links TRBV7-8 to TRBJ2-3, with 7 bases lining up with TRBD1. The CDR3 length is 13 residues. CDR1 SGHVS and CDR2 FQNEAQ come from the germline V gene. V lost 7 bases, J lost 6 bases, and 7 bases stayed unmatched. CDR3 nucleotide sequence: TGTGCCAGCACCTTTACAGGGGTGGATACGCAGTATTTT. Its translation: CASTFTGVDTQYF.

This clonotype turned up a few times. The genes are TRBV9 and TRBJ2-2; the match to TRBD2 covers 9 bases. After removal of 4 bases from V and 6 bases from J, the junction contained 7 bases not matched to a gene. CDR1 is SGDLS, CDR2 YYNGEE, per germline. This CDR3 is built from 15 residues. The CDR3 loop reads CASSTIAGVAGELFF. CDR3 DNA sequence: TGTGCCAGCAGCACCATAGCGGGAGTCGCCGGGGAGCTGTTTTTT.

The chain is built from TRBV28 and TRBJ2-7; D unresolved. The CDR3 has 11 amino acids. CDR1 and CDR2 from the germline V gene are MDHEN and SYDVKM. Trimming took off 5 bases at V and 7 bases at J, with 9 bases between the two ends. In DNA, the CDR3 is TGTGCCAGCAGTCCCAACTTGGAGCAGTACTTC. Protein sequence: CASSPNLEQYF.

This clonotype was observed a handful of times. The J gene is TRBJ2-1, the V gene TRBV10-3; D possibly matches TRBD1 or TRBD2 (5 bases each). V lost 0 bases and J 5 bases, leaving 26 bases between the germline ends. Germline loops: CDR1 ENHRY, CDR2 SYGVKD. The CDR3 is 20 amino acids. The CDR3 DNA is TGTGCCATCAGTGAGTCCGGGACGGGAAGAGTCTCGAAGTCCAACAATGAGCAGTTCTTC. It is translated as CAISESGTGRVSKSNNEQFF.

The rearrangement links TRBV12-3 or TRBV12-4 to TRBJ2-3; maybe TRBD2 (5 bases). This CDR3 is 17 amino acids long. The germline V and J ends were trimmed by 0 bases and 2 bases, with 15 bases remaining between them. CDR3 protein: CASSLAGSAPYTDTQYF. The CDR3 bases are TGTGCCAGCAGTTTAGCTGGTAGCGCGCCTTACACAGATACGCAGTATTTT.